This TCR beta chain came from a study of long-term antiretroviral therapy in people with HIV. Researchers report immunoSEQ v3.0 was run at survey level. Assay: immunoSEQ multiplex PCR; the TCRdb copy retains only in-frame clones and omits some. Among fewer than 25,000 clones, about 80% were seen once, and the ten largest hold around 5.4%. CDR3 length: 14 amino acids. V lost 2 bases and J lost 2, with 10 bases in between. Germline CDR1 reads MNHEY; CDR2 reads SMNVEV (reference sequence). The V gene is TRBV27, the J gene TRBJ2-7; D perhaps matches TRBD1 (6 bases). The sequence was collected from a man in his thirties or forties with HIV. The sample here was unsorted PBMCs, taken 4.4 years after starting antiretroviral therapy. CDR3 in DNA: TGTGCCAGCAGTTTAGGGGGCAGACCCTACGAGCAGTACTTC. Amino acid sequence: CASSLGGRPYEQYF.